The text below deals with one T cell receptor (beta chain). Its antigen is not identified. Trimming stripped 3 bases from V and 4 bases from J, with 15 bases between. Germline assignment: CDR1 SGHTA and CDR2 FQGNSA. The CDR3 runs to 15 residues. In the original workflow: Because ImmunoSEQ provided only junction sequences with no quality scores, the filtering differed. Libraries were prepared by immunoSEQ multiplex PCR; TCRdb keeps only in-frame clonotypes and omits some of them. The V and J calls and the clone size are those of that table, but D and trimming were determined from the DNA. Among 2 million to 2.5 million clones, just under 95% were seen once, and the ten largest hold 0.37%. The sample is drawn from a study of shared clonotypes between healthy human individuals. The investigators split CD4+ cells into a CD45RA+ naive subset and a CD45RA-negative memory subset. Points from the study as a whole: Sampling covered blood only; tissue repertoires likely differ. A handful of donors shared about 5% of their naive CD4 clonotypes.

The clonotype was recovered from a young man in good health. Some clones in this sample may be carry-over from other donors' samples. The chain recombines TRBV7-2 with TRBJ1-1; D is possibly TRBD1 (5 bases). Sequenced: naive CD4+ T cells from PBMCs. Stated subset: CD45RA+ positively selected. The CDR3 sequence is CASSFVRGSGTEAFF. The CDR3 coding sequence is TGTGCCAGCAGCTTCGTAAGGGGATCGGGCACTGAAGCTTTCTTT.